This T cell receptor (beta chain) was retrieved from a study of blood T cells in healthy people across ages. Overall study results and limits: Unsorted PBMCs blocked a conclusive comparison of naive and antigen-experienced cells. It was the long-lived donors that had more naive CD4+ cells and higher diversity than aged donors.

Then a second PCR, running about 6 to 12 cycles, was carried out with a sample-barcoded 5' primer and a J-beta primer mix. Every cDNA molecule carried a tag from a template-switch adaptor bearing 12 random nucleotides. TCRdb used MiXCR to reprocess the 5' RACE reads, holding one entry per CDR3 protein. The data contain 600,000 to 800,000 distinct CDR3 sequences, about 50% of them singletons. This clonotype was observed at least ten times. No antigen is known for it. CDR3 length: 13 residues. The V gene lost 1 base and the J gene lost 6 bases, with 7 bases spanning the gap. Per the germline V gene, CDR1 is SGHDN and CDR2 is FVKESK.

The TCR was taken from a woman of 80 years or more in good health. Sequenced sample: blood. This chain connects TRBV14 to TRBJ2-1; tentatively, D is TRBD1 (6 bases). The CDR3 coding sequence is TGTGCCAGCAGCCAAGTACAGGGCAATGAGCAGTTCTTC. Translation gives CASSQVQGNEQFF.